This TCR beta chain was identified in a study of T-cell reconstitution after alpha-beta-depleted transplantation in children. Unique molecular identifiers tagged the TCRbeta library. TCRdb fed the PCR reads into MiXCR, producing one record per CDR3 protein. The table includes roughly 500,000 distinct CDR3 sequences, around 12% detected once. The CDR3 has 17 residues. Trimming cost V 0 bases and J 1 base, with 14 bases left between them. Germline CDR1 reads KGHSH; CDR2 reads LQKENI. This rearrangement joins TRBV18 to TRBJ2-3, with D possibly being TRBD1 (6 bases). This specimen consisted of PBMCs from the stem cell graft donor, obtained from the stem cell graft. This sequence was found in a human donor who donated a stem cell graft to a child with combined immunodeficiency. CDR3 in DNA: TGTGCCAGCTCACCACCGTACGAGGGGGTTCGCACAGATACGCAGTATTTT. It specifies CASSPPYEGVRTDTQYF.